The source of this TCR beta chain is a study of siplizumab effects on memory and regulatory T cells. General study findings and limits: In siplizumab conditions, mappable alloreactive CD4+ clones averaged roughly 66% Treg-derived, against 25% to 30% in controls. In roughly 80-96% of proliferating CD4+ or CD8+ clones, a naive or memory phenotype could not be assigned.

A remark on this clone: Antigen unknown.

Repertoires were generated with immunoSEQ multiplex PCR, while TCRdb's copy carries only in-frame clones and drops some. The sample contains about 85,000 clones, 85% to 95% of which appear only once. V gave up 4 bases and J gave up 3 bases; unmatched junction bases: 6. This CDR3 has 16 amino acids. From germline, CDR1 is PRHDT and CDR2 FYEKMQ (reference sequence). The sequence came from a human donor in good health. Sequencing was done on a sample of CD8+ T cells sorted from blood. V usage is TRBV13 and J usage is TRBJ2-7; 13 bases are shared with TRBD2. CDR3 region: CASSSAGTSGDYEQYF. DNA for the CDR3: TGTGCCAGCAGCTCAGCTGGGACTAGCGGGGACTACGAGCAGTACTTC.